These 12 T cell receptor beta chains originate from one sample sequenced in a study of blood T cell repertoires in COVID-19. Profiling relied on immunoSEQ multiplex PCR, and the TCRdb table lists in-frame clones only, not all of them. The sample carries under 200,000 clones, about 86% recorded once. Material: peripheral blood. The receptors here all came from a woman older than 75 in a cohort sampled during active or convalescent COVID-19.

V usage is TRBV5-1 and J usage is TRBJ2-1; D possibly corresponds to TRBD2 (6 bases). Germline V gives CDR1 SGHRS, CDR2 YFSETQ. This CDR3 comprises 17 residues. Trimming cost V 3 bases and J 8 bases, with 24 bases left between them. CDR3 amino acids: CASSSLPAGTFIYEQFF. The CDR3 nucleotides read TGCGCCAGCAGCTCATTGCCTGCGGGGACCTTCATTTATGAGCAGTTCTTC.

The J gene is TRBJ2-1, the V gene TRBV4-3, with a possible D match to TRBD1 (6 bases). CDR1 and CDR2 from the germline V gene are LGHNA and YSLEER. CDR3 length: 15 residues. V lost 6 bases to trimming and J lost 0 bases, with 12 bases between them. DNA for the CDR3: TGCGCCAGCAGACCCGACAGGAGCTCCTACAATGAGCAGTTCTTC. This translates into CASRPDRSSYNEQFF.

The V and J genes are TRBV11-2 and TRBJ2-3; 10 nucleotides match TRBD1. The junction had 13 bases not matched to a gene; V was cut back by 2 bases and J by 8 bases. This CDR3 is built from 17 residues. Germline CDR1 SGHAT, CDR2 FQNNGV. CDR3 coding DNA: TGTGCCAGCAGCTTAACGAGACCGGGACAGGGGTCGCGTACGCAGTATTTT. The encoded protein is CASSLTRPGQGSRTQYF.

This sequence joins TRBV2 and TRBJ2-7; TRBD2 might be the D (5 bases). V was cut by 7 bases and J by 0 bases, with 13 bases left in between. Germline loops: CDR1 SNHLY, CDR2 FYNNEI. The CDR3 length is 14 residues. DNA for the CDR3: TGTGCCAGCACCAGACTACCCACCTCCTACGAGCAGTACTTC. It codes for CASTRLPTSYEQYF.

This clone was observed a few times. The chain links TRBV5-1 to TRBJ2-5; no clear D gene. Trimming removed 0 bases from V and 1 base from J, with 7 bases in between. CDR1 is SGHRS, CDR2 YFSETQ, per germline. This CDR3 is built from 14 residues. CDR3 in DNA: TGCGCCAGCAGCTTGGCCGTCAGCCAAGAGACCCAGTACTTC. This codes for CASSLAVSQETQYF.

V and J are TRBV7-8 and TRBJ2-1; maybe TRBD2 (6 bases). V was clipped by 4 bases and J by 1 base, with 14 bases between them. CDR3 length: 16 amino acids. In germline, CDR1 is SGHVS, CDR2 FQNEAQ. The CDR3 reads CASSSLGTLSYNEQFF. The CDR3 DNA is TGTGCCAGCAGCTCGCTAGGGACTCTTTCCTACAATGAGCAGTTCTTC.

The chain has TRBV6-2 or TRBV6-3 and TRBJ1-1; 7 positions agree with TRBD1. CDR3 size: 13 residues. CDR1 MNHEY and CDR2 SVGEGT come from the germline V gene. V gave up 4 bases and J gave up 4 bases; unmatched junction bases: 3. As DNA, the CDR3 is TGTGCCAGCAGTTTCTCAGGGGGCACTGAAGCTTTCTTT. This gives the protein CASSFSGGTEAFF.

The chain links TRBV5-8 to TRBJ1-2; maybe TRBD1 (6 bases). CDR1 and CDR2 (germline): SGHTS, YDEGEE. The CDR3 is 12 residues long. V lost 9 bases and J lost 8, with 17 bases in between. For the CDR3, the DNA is TGTGCCATCATACAGGGTTTAGGAGGCTACACCTTC. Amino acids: CAIIQGLGGYTF.

This CDR3 is CASSFDRGGGSPLHF. In nucleotides, the CDR3 is TGTGCCAGCAGCTTCGACAGGGGGGGAGGTTCACCCCTCCACTTT. The gene calls are TRBV5-6 and TRBJ1-6; TRBD1 agrees at 9 bases. The CDR3 has 15 amino acids. The ends lost 2 bases at V and 9 bases at J; junction bases unmatched: 6. Germline loops: CDR1 SGHDT, CDR2 YYEEEE.

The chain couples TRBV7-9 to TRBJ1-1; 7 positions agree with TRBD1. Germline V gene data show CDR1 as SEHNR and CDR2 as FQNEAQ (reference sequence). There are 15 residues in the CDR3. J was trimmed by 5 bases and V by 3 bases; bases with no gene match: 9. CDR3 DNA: TGTGCCAGCAGCTTGACTTCAGGGGGTAGGACTGAAGCTTTCTTT. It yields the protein CASSLTSGGRTEAFF.

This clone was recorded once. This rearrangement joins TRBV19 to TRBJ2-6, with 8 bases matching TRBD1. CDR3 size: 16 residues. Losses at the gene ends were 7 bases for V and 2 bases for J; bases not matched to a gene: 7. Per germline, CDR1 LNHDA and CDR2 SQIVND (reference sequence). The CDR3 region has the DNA TGTGCCAGTATCAGGGCAGGGGGCACTGGGGCCAACGTCCTGACTTTC. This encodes CASIRAGGTGANVLTF.

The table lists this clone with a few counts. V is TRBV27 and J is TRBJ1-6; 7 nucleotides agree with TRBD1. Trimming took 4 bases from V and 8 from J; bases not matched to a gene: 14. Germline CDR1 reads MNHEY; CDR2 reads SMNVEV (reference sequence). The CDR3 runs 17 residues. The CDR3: CASSSVRGRGGDSPLHF. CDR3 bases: TGTGCCAGCAGTTCAGTGAGAGGGCGAGGGGGCGATTCACCCCTCCACTTT.